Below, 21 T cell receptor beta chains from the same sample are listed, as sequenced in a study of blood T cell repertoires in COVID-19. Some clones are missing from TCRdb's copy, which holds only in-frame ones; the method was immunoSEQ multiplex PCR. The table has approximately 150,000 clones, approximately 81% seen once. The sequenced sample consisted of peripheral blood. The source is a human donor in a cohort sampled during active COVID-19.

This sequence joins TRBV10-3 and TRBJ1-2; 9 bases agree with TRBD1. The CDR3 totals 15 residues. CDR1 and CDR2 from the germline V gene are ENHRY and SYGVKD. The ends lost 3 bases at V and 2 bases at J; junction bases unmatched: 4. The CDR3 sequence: CAISDIQGANYGYTF. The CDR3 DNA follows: TGTGCCATCAGTGATATACAGGGGGCCAACTATGGCTACACCTTC.

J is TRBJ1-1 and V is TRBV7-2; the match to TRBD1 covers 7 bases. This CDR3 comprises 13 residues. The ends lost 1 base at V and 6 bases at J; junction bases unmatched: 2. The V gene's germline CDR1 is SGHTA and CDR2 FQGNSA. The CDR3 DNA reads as TGTGCCAGCAGCTTAGGGGGGACAGCTGAAGCTTTCTTT. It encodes CASSLGGTAEAFF.

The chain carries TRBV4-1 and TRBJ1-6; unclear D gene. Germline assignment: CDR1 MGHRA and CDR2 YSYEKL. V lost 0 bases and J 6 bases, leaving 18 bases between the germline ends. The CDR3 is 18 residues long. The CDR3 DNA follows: TGCGCCAGCAGCCAAGATACGGTTCGGGGATTTGGTAATTCACCCCTCCACTTT. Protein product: CASSQDTVRGFGNSPLHF.

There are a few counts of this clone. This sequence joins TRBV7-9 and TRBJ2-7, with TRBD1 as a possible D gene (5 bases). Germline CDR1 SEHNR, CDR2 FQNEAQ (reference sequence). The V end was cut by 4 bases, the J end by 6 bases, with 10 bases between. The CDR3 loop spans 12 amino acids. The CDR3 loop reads CASSYRQGEQYF. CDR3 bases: TGTGCCAGCAGCTACCGGCAGGGCGAGCAGTACTTC. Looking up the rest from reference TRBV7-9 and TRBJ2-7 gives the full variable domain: DTGVSQNPRHKITKRGQNVTFRCDPISEHNRLYWYRQTLGQGPEFLTYFQNEAQLEKSRLLSDRFSAERPKGSFSTLEIQRTEQGDSAMYLCASSYRQGEQYFGPGTRLTVT.

The DNA of the CDR3 is TGTGCCAGCAGTGAAATACGAGGCGTGAGCTCCTACGAGCAGTACTTC. Its translation is CASSEIRGVSSYEQYF. The J gene is TRBJ2-7, the V gene TRBV25-1; D not resolved. The V end lost 2 bases, the J end lost 0 bases, and 14 bases lay between the germline ends. The germline V gene has CDR1 MGHDK and CDR2 SYGVNS. The CDR3 totals 16 residues.

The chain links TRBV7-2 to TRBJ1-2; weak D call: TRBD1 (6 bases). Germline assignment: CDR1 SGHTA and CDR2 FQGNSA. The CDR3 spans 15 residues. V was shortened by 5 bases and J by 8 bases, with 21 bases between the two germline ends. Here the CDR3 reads CASSLPDRGLNGYTF. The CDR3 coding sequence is TGTGCCAGCAGCCTCCCGGACAGAGGCTTGAACGGCTACACCTTC.

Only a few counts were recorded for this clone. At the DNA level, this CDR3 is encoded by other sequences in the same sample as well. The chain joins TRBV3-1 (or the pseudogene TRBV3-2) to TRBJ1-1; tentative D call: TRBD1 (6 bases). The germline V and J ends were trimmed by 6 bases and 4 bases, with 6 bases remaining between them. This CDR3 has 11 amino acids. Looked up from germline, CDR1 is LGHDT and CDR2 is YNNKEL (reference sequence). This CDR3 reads CASRGGTEAFF. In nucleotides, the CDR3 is TGTGCCAGCAGAGGGGGCACTGAAGCTTTCTTT.

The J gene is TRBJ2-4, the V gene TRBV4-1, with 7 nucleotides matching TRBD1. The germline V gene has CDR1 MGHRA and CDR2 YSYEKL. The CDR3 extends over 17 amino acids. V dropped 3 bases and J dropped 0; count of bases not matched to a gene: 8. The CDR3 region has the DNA TGCGCCAGCAGCCACACCGGGACAGATATAGCCAAAAACATTCAGTACTTC. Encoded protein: CASSHTGTDIAKNIQYF.

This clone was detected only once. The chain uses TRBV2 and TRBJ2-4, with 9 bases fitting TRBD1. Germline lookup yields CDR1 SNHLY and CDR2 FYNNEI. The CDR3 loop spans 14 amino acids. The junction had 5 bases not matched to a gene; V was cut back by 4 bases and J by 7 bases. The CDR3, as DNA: TGTGCCAGCAGTGGGACAGGGGAGGTCAACATTCAGTACTTC. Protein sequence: CASSGTGEVNIQYF.

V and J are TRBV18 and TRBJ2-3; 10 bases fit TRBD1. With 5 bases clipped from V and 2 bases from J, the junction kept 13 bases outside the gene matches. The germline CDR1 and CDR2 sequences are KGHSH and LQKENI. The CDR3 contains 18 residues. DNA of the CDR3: TGTGCCAGCTCATCAACAGTGGGACAGGGGATTTTCACAGATACGCAGTATTTT. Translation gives CASSSTVGQGIFTDTQYF.

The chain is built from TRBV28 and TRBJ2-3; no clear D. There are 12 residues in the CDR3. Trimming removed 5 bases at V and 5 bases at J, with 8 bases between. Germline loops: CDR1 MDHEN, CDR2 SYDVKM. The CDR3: CASSRLKDTQYF. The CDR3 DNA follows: TGTGCCAGCAGTCGTCTTAAAGATACGCAGTATTTT.

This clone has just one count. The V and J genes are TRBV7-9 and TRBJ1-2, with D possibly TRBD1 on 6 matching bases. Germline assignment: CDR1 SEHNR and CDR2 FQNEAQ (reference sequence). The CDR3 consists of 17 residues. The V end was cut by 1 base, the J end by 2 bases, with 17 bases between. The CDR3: CASSLGDGRGGNYGYTF. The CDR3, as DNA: TGTGCCAGCAGCTTAGGGGACGGACGTGGGGGCAACTATGGCTACACCTTC.

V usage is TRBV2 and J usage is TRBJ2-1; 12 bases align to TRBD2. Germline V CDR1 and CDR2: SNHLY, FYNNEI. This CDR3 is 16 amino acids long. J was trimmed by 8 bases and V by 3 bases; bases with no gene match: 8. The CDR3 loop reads CASSEILAGGPHEQFF. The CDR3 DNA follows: TGTGCCAGCAGTGAGATCCTAGCGGGAGGGCCACATGAGCAGTTCTTC.

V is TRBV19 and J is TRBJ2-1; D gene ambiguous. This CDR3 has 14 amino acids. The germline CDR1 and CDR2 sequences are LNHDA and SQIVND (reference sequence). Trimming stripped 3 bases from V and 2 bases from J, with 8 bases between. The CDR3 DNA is TGTGCCAGTAGTATGTGGCAGGCCTACAATGAGCAGTTCTTC. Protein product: CASSMWQAYNEQFF. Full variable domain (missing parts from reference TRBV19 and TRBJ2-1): DGGITQSPKYLFRKEGQNVTLSCEQNLNHDAMYWYRQDPGQGLRLIYYSQIVNDFQKGDIAEGYSVSREKKESFPLTVTSAQKNPTAFYLCASSMWQAYNEQFFGPGTRLTVL.

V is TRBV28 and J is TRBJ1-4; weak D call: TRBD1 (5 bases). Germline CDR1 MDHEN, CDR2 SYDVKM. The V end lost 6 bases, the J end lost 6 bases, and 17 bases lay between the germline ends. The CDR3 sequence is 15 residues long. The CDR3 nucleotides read TGTGCCAGCAGCCCCTCCCGGCAGGGTCATGAAAAACTGTTTTTT. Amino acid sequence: CASSPSRQGHEKLFF.

CDR3: CASSLSGYSYEQYF. The DNA for the CDR3 is TGTGCCAGCAGTCTCTCGGGATACTCCTACGAGCAGTACTTC. This chain uses TRBV6-5 with TRBJ2-7; weak D call: TRBD2 (5 bases). Trimming pared 5 bases from V and 0 bases from J, leaving 11 bases between. This CDR3 is 14 amino acids long. CDR1 is MNHEY, CDR2 SVGAGI, per germline.

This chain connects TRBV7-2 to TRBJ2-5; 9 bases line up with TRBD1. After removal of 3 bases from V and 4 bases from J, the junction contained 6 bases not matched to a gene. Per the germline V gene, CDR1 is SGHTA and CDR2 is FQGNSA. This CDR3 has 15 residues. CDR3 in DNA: TGTGCCAGCAGCTTCTCCGGGACAGGGCGAGAGACCCAGTACTTC. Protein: CASSFSGTGRETQYF.

The CDR3 spells CASSQDSGLSSGANVLTF. CDR3 bases: TGCGCCAGCAGCCAAGATTCGGGGTTAAGCTCTGGGGCCAACGTCCTGACTTTC. The chain uses TRBV4-1 and TRBJ2-6; tentative D call: TRBD2 (5 bases). Trimming left V 0 bases short and J 0 bases short, with 12 bases between. The CDR3 loop spans 18 amino acids. In germline, CDR1 is MGHRA, CDR2 YSYEKL.

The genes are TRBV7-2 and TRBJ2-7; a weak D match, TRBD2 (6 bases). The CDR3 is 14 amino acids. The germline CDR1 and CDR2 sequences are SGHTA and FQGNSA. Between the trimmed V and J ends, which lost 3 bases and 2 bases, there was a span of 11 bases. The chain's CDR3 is CASSFGAGTYEQYF. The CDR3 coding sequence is TGTGCCAGCAGCTTCGGCGCGGGAACCTACGAGCAGTACTTC.

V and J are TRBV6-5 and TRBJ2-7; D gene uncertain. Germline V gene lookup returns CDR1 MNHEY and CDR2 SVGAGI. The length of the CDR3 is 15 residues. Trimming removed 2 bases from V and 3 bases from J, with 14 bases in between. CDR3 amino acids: CASSYDATKIYEQYF. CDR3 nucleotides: TGTGCCAGCAGTTACGACGCAACTAAGATCTACGAGCAGTACTTC.

In DNA, the CDR3 is TGTGCCAGCAGTGAAGGACAGGGGGGGATCACTGAAGCTTTCTTT. Protein product: CASSEGQGGITEAFF. The chain combines TRBV2 with TRBJ1-1; TRBD1 matches 9 bases. The V gene end was trimmed by 1 base and the J gene end by 4 bases; junction bases not matched to a gene: 4. In germline, CDR1 is SNHLY, CDR2 FYNNEI. This CDR3 is built from 15 residues.